This T cell receptor (beta chain) was identified in a study of cytomegalovirus exposure and HLA in healthy donors. Overall study: From around 180 million T cells, an earlier analysis saw 117 million unique TCR beta sequences.

The PCR contained 60 Vbeta and 13 Jbeta primers. Here immunoSEQ multiplex PCR was the method, and the copy in TCRdb shows in-frame clones only, minus some. This sample carries more than 85,000 clones, approximately 79% of them seen once, and the ten largest clones take about 6.8%. Looked up from germline, CDR1 is SGHAT and CDR2 is FQNNGV. The CDR3 sequence is 13 residues long. With 1 base removed from V and 2 bases from J, the gap between germline ends came to 6 bases. Regarding the study as a whole: There were around 160 TCR beta chains listed as cytomegalovirus-associated. The likely explanation for a cluster of highly shared sequence variants was sequencing artifact.

A note on this clone: What it binds is not known.

The origin of this receptor is a man in his thirties or forties in good health and CMV-seropositive. The rearrangement joins TRBV11-2 to TRBJ2-7; no clear D gene. Sequenced material: PBMCs. The chain's CDR3 is CASSLAQPYEQYF. DNA for the CDR3: TGTGCCAGCAGCTTAGCACAGCCCTACGAGCAGTACTTC.